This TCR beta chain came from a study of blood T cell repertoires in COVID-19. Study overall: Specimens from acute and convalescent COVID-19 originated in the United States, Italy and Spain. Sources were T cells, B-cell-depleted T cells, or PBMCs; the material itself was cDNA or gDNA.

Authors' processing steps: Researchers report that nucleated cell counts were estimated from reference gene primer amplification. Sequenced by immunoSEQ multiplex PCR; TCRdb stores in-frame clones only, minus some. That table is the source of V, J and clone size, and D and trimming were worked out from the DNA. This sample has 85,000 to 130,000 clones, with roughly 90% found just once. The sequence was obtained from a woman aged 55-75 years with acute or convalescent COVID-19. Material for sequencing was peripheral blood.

CDR3: CSVEDGQGLPQHF. DNA of the CDR3: TGCAGCGTTGAAGACGGACAGGGACTGCCCCAGCATTTT. The gene calls are TRBV29-1 and TRBJ1-5; 8 bases agree with TRBD1. The V gene's germline CDR1 is SQVTM and CDR2 ANQGSEA. This CDR3 has 13 residues. Losses at the gene ends were 0 bases for V and 9 bases for J; bases not matched to a gene: 4.